This TCR beta chain came from a study of T cell responses to AZD1222 COVID-19 vaccine. Overall study findings and caveats: At study baseline, merely five or six AZD1222 recipients were seropositive.

Sequencing used immunoSEQ multiplex PCR; TCRdb keeps in-frame clones, though not all of them. Counted here are about 85,000 clones, 80% to 90% occurring once; the ten biggest clones make up less than 20%. The V gene lost 5 bases and the J gene lost 0 bases, with 17 bases spanning the gap. The CDR3 is 17 residues long. The germline gives CDR1 MDHEN, CDR2 SYDVKM. About this clone: Its matching antigen is unknown.

The origin of this receptor is an adult in good health. The sequencing here drew on peripheral blood, taken on day 0 of AZD1222 vaccination. This chain links TRBV28 with TRBJ1-5, with D possibly being TRBD1 (5 bases). The CDR3 nucleotides are TGTGCCAGCAGTCGCCTCGACAGCCTCTATAGCAATCAGCCCCAGCATTTT. Protein product: CASSRLDSLYSNQPQHF.